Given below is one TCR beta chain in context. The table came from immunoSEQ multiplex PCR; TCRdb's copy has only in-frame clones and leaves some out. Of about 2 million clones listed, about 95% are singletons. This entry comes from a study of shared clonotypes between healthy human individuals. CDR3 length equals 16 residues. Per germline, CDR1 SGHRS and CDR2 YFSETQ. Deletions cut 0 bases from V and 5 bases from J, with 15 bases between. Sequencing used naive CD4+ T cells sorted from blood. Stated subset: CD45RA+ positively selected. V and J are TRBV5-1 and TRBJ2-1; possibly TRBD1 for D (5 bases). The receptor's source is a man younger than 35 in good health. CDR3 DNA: TGCGCCAGCAGCTTGGGTTCAGGGATTGGTGACAATGAGCAGTTCTTC. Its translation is CASSLGSGIGDNEQFF. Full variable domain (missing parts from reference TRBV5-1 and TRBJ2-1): KAGVTQTPRYLIKTRGQQVTLSCSPISGHRSVSWYQQTPGQGLQFLFEYFSETQRNKGNFPGRFSGRQFSNSRSEMNVSTLELGDSALYLCASSLGSGIGDNEQFFGPGTRLTVL.